This T cell receptor (beta chain) originates from a study of cytomegalovirus exposure and HLA in healthy donors. From germline, CDR1 is MDHEN and CDR2 SYDVKM. The CDR3 is 16 amino acids. After removal of 4 bases from V and 2 bases from J, the junction contained 9 bases not matched to a gene. As for this clone: Its antigen remains unknown.

Primers: 60 Vbeta forward and 13 Jbeta reverse. Some clones are missing from TCRdb's copy, which holds only in-frame ones; the method was immunoSEQ multiplex PCR. Of roughly 140,000 clones listed, about 88% are singletons. Findings of the study overall: The classifier was said to identify cytomegalovirus status with high specificity and sensitivity.

The sequencing input was PBMCs. The TCR was taken from a woman between 18 and 29 years old in good health and CMV-seronegative. This sequence joins TRBV28 and TRBJ2-7; 9 bases are shared with TRBD1. CDR3 amino acids: CASSSIRDRVPYEQYF. The CDR3 DNA is TGTGCCAGCAGTTCCATCCGGGACAGGGTCCCCTACGAGCAGTACTTC.